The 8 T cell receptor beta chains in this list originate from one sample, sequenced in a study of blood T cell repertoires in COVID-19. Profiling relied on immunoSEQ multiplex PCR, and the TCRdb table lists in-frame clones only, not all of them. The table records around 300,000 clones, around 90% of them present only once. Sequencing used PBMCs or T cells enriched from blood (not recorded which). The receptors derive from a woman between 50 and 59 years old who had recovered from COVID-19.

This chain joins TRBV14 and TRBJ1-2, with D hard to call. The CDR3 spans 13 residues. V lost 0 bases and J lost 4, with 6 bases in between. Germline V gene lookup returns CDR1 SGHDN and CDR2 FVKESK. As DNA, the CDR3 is TGTGCCAGCAGCCAAGACAGACTCTATGGCTACACCTTC. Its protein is CASSQDRLYGYTF.

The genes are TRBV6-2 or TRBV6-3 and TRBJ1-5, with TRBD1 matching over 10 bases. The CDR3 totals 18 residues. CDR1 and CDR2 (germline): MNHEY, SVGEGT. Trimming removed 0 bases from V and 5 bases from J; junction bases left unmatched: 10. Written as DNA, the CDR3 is TGTGCCAGCAGTTACTCGCCCCGGGACAGGGGTATTGATCAGCCCCAGCATTTT. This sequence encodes CASSYSPRDRGIDQPQHF.

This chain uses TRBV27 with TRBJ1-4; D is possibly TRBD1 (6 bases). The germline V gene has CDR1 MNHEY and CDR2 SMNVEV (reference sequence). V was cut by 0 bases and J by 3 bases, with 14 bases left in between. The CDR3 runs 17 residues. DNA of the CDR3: TGTGCCAGCAGTTTATCGCCCAGTGGGGGCCCTAATGAAAAACTGTTTTTT. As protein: CASSLSPSGGPNEKLFF.

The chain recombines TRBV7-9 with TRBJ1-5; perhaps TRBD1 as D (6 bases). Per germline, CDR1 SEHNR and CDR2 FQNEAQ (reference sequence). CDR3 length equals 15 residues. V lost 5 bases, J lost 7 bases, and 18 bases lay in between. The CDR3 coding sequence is TGTGCCAGCAGCACCGGACAGCCGACGAGGCAGCCCCAGCATTTT. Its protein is CASSTGQPTRQPQHF.

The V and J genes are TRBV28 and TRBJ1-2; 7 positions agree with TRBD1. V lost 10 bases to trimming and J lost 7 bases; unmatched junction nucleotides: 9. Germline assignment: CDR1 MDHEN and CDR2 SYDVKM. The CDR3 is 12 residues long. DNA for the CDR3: TGTGCCATCTCAGACAGGGTTTCTGGCTACACCTTC. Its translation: CAISDRVSGYTF.

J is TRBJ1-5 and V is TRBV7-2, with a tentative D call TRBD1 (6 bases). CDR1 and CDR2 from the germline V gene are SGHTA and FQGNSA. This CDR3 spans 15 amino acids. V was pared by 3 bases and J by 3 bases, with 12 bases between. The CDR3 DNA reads TGTGCCAGCAGCTTTTCCGGGGGGGCCAATCAGCCCCAGCATTTT. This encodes CASSFSGGANQPQHF.

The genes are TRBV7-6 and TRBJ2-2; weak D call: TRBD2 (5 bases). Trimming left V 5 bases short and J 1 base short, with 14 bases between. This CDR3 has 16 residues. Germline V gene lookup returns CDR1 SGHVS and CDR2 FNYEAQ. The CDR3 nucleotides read TGTGCCAGCAGCCCCCGAGGGTCTGGGAACACCGGGGAGCTGTTTTTT. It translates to CASSPRGSGNTGELFF.

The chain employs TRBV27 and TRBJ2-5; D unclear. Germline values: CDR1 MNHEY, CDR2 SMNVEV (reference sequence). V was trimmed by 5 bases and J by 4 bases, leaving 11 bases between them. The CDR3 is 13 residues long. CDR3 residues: CASSPRLGETQYF. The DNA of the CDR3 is TGTGCCAGCAGTCCCCGCCTAGGAGAGACCCAGTACTTC.